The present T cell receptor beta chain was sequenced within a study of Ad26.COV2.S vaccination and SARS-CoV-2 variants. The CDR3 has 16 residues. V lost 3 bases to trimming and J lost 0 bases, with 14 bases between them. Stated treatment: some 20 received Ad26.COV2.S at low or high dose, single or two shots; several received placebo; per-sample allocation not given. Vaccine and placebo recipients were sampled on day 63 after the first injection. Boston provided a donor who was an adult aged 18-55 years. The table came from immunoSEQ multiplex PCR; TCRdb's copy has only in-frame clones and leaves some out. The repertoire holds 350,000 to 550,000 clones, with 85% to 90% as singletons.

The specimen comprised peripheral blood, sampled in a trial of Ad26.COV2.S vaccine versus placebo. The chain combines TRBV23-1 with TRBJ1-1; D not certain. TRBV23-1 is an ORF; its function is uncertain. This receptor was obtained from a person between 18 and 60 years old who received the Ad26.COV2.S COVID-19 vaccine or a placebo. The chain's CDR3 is CASSHPPLSLNTEAFF. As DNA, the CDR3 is TGCGCCAGCAGTCATCCTCCCCTCAGTCTGAACACTGAAGCTTTCTTT.